Shown below are 19 T cell receptor beta chains from a single sample sequenced in a study of blood T cell repertoires in COVID-19. Sequenced by immunoSEQ multiplex PCR; TCRdb stores in-frame clones only, minus some. Of 400,000 to 450,000 clones listed, around 88% are singletons. The sample consisted of peripheral blood. Every receptor here comes from a woman in her fifties or sixties with COVID-19, enrolled during active disease.

The V call is TRBV19, the J call TRBJ2-3; D is perhaps TRBD2 (7 bases). This CDR3 region has 14 residues. V lost 4 bases and J 5 bases, leaving 13 bases between the germline ends. Germline CDR1 and CDR2: LNHDA and SQIVND (reference sequence). The CDR3 here is CASSTGGRGDTQYF. The CDR3 DNA reads TGTGCCAGTAGTACCGGGGGGCGCGGAGATACGCAGTATTTT.

This clone has a handful of counts. V usage is TRBV19 and J usage is TRBJ1-3; D remains unclear. V lost 4 bases, J lost 0 bases, and 13 bases lay in between. The CDR3 totals 16 residues. Germline loops: CDR1 LNHDA, CDR2 SQIVND (reference sequence). The CDR3 protein is CASSTEYRNSGNTIYF. For the CDR3, the DNA is TGTGCCAGTAGTACAGAGTACAGAAACTCTGGAAACACCATATATTTT.

The rearrangement links TRBV19 to TRBJ1-6; the D is unclear. Trimming shortened V by 3 bases and J by 6 bases, and 15 bases separated the two germline ends. The CDR3 sequence is 16 residues long. Germline CDR1 LNHDA, CDR2 SQIVND (reference sequence). CDR3 sequence (DNA): TGTGCCAGTAGTATGGAACTCCTAACGGGTAATTCACCCCTCCACTTT. Its translation: CASSMELLTGNSPLHF.

Details on this clone: The same CDR3 arises from other DNA sequences in this sample as well. The chain has TRBV10-3 and TRBJ2-7; D is perhaps TRBD2 (7 bases). Looked up from germline, CDR1 is ENHRY and CDR2 is SYGVKD. CDR3 size: 14 residues. Trimming cost V 2 bases and J 1 base, with 9 bases left between them. CDR3 amino acids: CAISERGGSYEQYF. CDR3 bases: TGTGCCATCAGTGAGAGGGGGGGGTCCTACGAGCAGTACTTC.

The V call is TRBV2, the J call TRBJ2-1; 10 positions agree with TRBD2. The junction had 6 bases not matched to a gene; V was cut back by 4 bases and J by 6 bases. From germline, CDR1 is SNHLY and CDR2 FYNNEI. This CDR3 has 15 residues. CDR3 protein: CASSVSGGLLNEQFF. CDR3 coding DNA: TGTGCCAGCAGTGTTAGCGGGGGGCTGCTCAATGAGCAGTTCTTC. Drawing the rest from reference TRBV2 and TRBJ2-1, the complete variable domain is EPEVTQTPSHQVTQMGQEVILRCVPISNHLYFYWYRQILGQKVEFLVSFYNNEISEKSEIFDDQFSVERPDGSNFTLKIRSTKLEDSAMYFCASSVSGGLLNEQFFGPGTRLTVL.

The CDR3 spells CASSVGQGARANNEQFF. The DNA for the CDR3 is TGTGCCAGCAGCGTAGGGCAGGGGGCCAGAGCTAACAATGAGCAGTTCTTC. V and J are TRBV9 and TRBJ2-1; 8 nucleotides match TRBD1. CDR1 and CDR2 from the germline V gene are SGDLS and YYNGEE. J gave up 5 bases and V 0 bases, and 10 bases lay outside the gene matches. This CDR3 contains 17 residues.

The chain combines TRBV18 with TRBJ1-4; no clear D gene. The V end lost 6 bases, the J end lost 6 bases, and 17 bases lay between the germline ends. This CDR3 has 15 residues. Looked up from germline, CDR1 is KGHSH and CDR2 is LQKENI. The CDR3 loop is CASSVERSPDEKLFF. The CDR3 coding sequence is TGTGCCAGCTCCGTTGAACGTAGCCCTGATGAAAAACTGTTTTTT. The whole variable domain, remainder taken from reference TRBV18 and TRBJ1-4, is NAGVMQNPRHLVRRRGQEARLRCSPMKGHSHVYWYRQLPEEGLKFMVYLQKENIIDESGMPKERFSAEFPKEGPSILRIQQVVRGDSAAYFCASSVERSPDEKLFFGSGTQLSVL.

The CDR3, as DNA: TGCGCCAGCAGTGACGGGGGTGTAGGAGGCTACACCTTC. This encodes CASSDGGVGGYTF. This chain links TRBV10-1 with TRBJ1-2; maybe TRBD1 (5 bases). V lost 3 bases and J lost 8, with 13 bases in between. This CDR3 has 13 residues. Germline V CDR1 and CDR2: WNHNN, SYGVQD (reference sequence).

This rearrangement joins TRBV5-8 to TRBJ2-2; 7 nucleotides match TRBD1. Trimming cost V 3 bases and J 6 bases; bases outside gene matches: 8. CDR1 is SGHTS, CDR2 YDEGEE, per germline. This CDR3 is built from 15 residues. This CDR3 reads CASSSDRVSAGELFF. CDR3 DNA sequence: TGTGCCAGCAGCTCCGACAGGGTATCGGCCGGGGAGCTGTTTTTT. Full variable domain (remainder filled in from reference TRBV5-8 and TRBJ2-2): EAGVTQSPTHLIKTRGQQATLRCSPISGHTSVYWYQQALGLGLQFLLWYDEGEERNRGNFPPRFSGRQFPNYSSELNVNALELEDSALYLCASSSDRVSAGELFFGEGSRLTVL.

The chain uses TRBV27 and TRBJ1-1; D might be TRBD1 (6 bases). V lost 3 bases to trimming and J lost 2 bases, with 10 bases between them. From germline, CDR1 is MNHEY and CDR2 SMNVEV (reference sequence). The CDR3 is made up of 14 amino acids. The DNA for the CDR3 is TGTGCCAGCAGTTTGAGCAGGGGTAACACTGAAGCTTTCTTT. Protein: CASSLSRGNTEAFF.

The chain has TRBV18 and TRBJ2-1; D remains unclear. The CDR3 runs 12 residues. The germline V and J ends were trimmed by 6 bases and 10 bases, with 13 bases remaining between them. Germline CDR1 and CDR2: KGHSH and LQKENI. This CDR3 is CASSQTDWEQFF. CDR3 sequence (DNA): TGTGCCAGCTCTCAGACTGACTGGGAGCAGTTCTTC.

V gene TRBV7-9 combines with J gene TRBJ1-2, with 7 bases matching TRBD1. The CDR3 is 15 residues long. Losses at the gene ends were 3 bases for V and 2 bases for J; bases not matched to a gene: 6. Germline lookup yields CDR1 SEHNR and CDR2 FQNEAQ (reference sequence). This chain's CDR3 is CASSFSDRVNYGYTF. Here the CDR3 DNA reads TGTGCCAGCAGCTTTTCAGACAGGGTAAACTATGGCTACACCTTC.

V gene TRBV6-6 combines with J gene TRBJ2-7, with D possibly matching TRBD2 (5 bases). The CDR3 spans 14 residues. Trimming pared 2 bases from V and 4 bases from J, leaving 12 bases between. The germline V gene has CDR1 MNHNY and CDR2 SVGAGI (reference sequence). CDR3 bases: TGTGCCAGCAGTTACGTCGACTACGGATACGAGCAGTACTTC. Protein: CASSYVDYGYEQYF.

As DNA, the CDR3 is TGTGCCAGCAGTTTATCGGTCTCACCCCTCCACTTT. This gives the protein CASSLSVSPLHF. The rearrangement uses TRBV28 and TRBJ1-6; D unresolved. Trimming shortened V by 1 base and J by 10 bases, and 5 bases separated the two germline ends. Per the germline V gene, CDR1 is MDHEN and CDR2 is SYDVKM. The CDR3 length is 12 residues. Full variable domain (missing parts from reference TRBV28 and TRBJ1-6): DVKVTQSSRYLVKRTGEKVFLECVQDMDHENMFWYRQDPGLGLRLIYFSYDVKMKEKGDIPEGYSVSREKKERFSLILESASTNQTSMYLCASSLSVSPLHFGNGTRLTVT.

This clone was counted a single time. This chain uses TRBV30 with TRBJ1-2; D is ambiguous. The length of the CDR3 is 14 residues. Germline V lookup: CDR1 GTSNPN, CDR2 SVGIG (reference sequence). The germline V and J ends were trimmed by 4 bases and 8 bases, with 20 bases remaining between them. The CDR3 DNA reads as TGTGCCTGGACAAGCCAGGCGCTGTCAGGCGGCTACACCTTC. Its translation is CAWTSQALSGGYTF.

The rearrangement joins TRBV29-1 to TRBJ1-4; 8 positions agree with TRBD1. Germline assignment: CDR1 SQVTM and CDR2 ANQGSEA. V was clipped by 7 bases and J by 4 bases; unmatched bases: 5. This CDR3 has 13 amino acids. The CDR3 DNA reads as TGCAGCGCCACGACAGGGGTTAATGAAAAACTGTTTTTT. Amino acid sequence: CSATTGVNEKLFF.

The chain combines TRBV9 with TRBJ1-1; D remains ambiguous. The length of the CDR3 is 16 residues. V lost 4 bases and J lost 0, with 16 bases in between. In germline, CDR1 is SGDLS, CDR2 YYNGEE. This chain's CDR3 is CASSPLLKRLNTEAFF. Here the CDR3 DNA reads TGTGCCAGCAGCCCCCTTCTAAAAAGATTGAACACTGAAGCTTTCTTT.

The CDR3 spells CASRDRENTGELFF. The CDR3 DNA is TGTGCCAGCAGGGACAGGGAGAACACCGGGGAGCTGTTTTTT. This chain links TRBV6-5 with TRBJ2-2, with 8 bases identical to TRBD1. V shed 6 bases, J shed 1 base, and the junction held 1 base outside the gene matches. Germline V gene sequence: CDR1 MNHEY, CDR2 SVGAGI. This CDR3 spans 14 amino acids.

The chain combines TRBV28 with TRBJ1-2, with D maybe TRBD1 (6 bases). Germline CDR1 MDHEN, CDR2 SYDVKM. The CDR3 runs to 12 residues. V gave up 10 bases and J gave up 7 bases, with 16 bases separating them. The CDR3 region has the DNA TGTGCCACCCGGGACACTACGGCTGGCTACACCTTC. It yields the protein CATRDTTAGYTF.